This TCR beta chain was documented in a study of blood T cell repertoires in COVID-19. Overall study: In each case, the material was cDNA or gDNA derived from T cells, B-cell-depleted T cells, or PBMCs.

In the authors' workflow: Nucleated cell counts were estimated from reference gene primer amplification. The repertoire was sequenced with immunoSEQ multiplex PCR; TCRdb's copy has only in-frame clones and lacks some. D and trimming were read from the DNA, whereas the V and J calls and clone size are those reported in that table. The sample carries tens of thousands of clones, more than 85% recorded once. Sequencing was done on a sample of peripheral blood. The TCR was taken from a man aged 60-69 years with acute or convalescent COVID-19.

The CDR3 region has the DNA TGTGCCTGGAGTGTACCTGCGGGAGTGACAGATACGCAGTATTTT. This translates into CAWSVPAGVTDTQYF. J is TRBJ2-3 and V is TRBV30; 7 bases are shared with TRBD2. Losses at the gene ends were 0 bases for V and 3 bases for J; bases not matched to a gene: 6. The CDR3 has 15 amino acids. From germline, CDR1 is GTSNPN and CDR2 SVGIG (reference sequence).